This passage covers 13 T cell receptor beta chains from one sample sequenced in a study of T cells after yellow fever vaccination. MiXCR, applied by TCRdb to the 5' RACE reads, yields one record per CDR3 protein. The sample has 450,000 to 600,000 distinct CDR3 sequences, about 15% seen once. Sequenced material: PBMCs, taken around 5 days after the first yellow fever vaccination. The receptor source for this set is a man aged 18 to 29 who received the YFV17D yellow fever vaccine.

The chain combines TRBV6-5 with TRBJ1-2; 7 nucleotides line up with TRBD1. Germline CDR1 and CDR2: MNHEY and SVGAGI. The V segment lost 0 bases and the J segment 7 bases; nucleotides outside the gene matches: 2. The CDR3 runs 13 residues. CDR3 coding DNA: TGTGCCAGCAGTTACTCAGGGGGCGGTGGCTACACCTTC. This sequence encodes CASSYSGGGGYTF.

The gene calls are TRBV12-5 and TRBJ2-1; D gene uncertain. The CDR3 sequence is 14 residues long. Trimming stripped 2 bases from V and 4 bases from J, with 9 bases between. Per germline, CDR1 LGHNT and CDR2 FRNRAP. The CDR3 bases are TGTGCTAGTGGTTTGACGCCAGAGTACAATGAGCAGTTCTTC. Translation: CASGLTPEYNEQFF.

This clonotype occurred a few times. The V call is TRBV12-3 or TRBV12-4, the J call TRBJ2-2, with a weak D call TRBD2 (5 bases). Trimming stripped 6 bases from V and 7 bases from J, with 12 bases between. This CDR3 spans 13 amino acids. The CDR3 here is CASSREGLGELFF. Written as DNA, the CDR3 is TGTGCCAGCAGCCGTGAGGGTCTCGGGGAGCTGTTTTTT.

This chain joins TRBV5-1 and TRBJ1-4; TRBD1 aligns across 7 bases. Germline values: CDR1 SGHRS, CDR2 YFSETQ. There are 14 residues in the CDR3. The V segment lost 2 bases and the J segment 7 bases; nucleotides outside the gene matches: 5. CDR3 amino acids: CASSFSRGGEKLFF. CDR3 sequence (DNA): TGCGCCAGCAGCTTTTCCAGGGGGGGTGAAAAACTGTTTTTT. Complete variable domain (other parts from reference TRBV5-1 and TRBJ1-4): KAGVTQTPRYLIKTRGQQVTLSCSPISGHRSVSWYQQTPGQGLQFLFEYFSETQRNKGNFPGRFSGRQFSNSRSEMNVSTLELGDSALYLCASSFSRGGEKLFFGSGTQLSVL.

The CDR3 DNA reads TGTGCCAGCAGTGAAGCGGTTTTCAGGGGGCCACGAGGTAGTTTCTATAATTCACCCCTCCACTTT. Protein product: CASSEAVFRGPRGSFYNSPLHF. This chain uses TRBV2 with TRBJ1-6, with 8 bases fitting TRBD1. The CDR3 contains 22 residues. Germline CDR1 is SNHLY and CDR2 is FYNNEI. With 0 bases clipped from V and 3 bases from J, the junction kept 19 bases outside the gene matches. The complete variable domain, with remaining parts taken from reference TRBV2 and TRBJ1-6, reads EPEVTQTPSHQVTQMGQEVILRCVPISNHLYFYWYRQILGQKVEFLVSFYNNEISEKSEIFDDQFSVERPDGSNFTLKIRSTKLEDSAMYFCASSEAVFRGPRGSFYNSPLHFGNGTRLTVT.

J is TRBJ2-5 and V is TRBV5-1, with D possibly being TRBD1 or TRBD2 (5 bases each). V lost 9 bases and J lost 1, with 16 bases in between. This CDR3 region has 14 residues. Germline CDR1 and CDR2: SGHRS and YFSETQ. CDR3 bases: TGCGCCACCAGAGAGTGGGGGAGCCAAGAGACCCAGTACTTC. As protein: CATREWGSQETQYF.

The chain links TRBV5-1 to TRBJ2-1; D is perhaps TRBD1 (6 bases). The CDR3 sequence is 13 residues long. The V end was cut by 7 bases, the J end by 5 bases, with 13 bases between. Looked up from germline, CDR1 is SGHRS and CDR2 is YFSETQ. CDR3 in amino acids: CASAEGVDNEQFF. Here the CDR3 DNA reads TGCGCCAGCGCTGAGGGGGTCGACAATGAGCAGTTCTTC.

V and J are TRBV13 and TRBJ2-7; 8 bases agree with TRBD1. The CDR3 consists of 17 residues. V dropped 5 bases and J dropped 3; count of bases not matched to a gene: 15. CDR1 and CDR2 from the germline V gene are PRHDT and FYEKMQ (reference sequence). CDR3 sequence (DNA): TGTGCCAGCAGCATATCCTTCGACAGGGGCCCCTTCTACGAGCAGTACGTC. Its translation is CASSISFDRGPFYEQYV.

The chain uses TRBV11-2 and TRBJ2-2; D tentatively fits TRBD1 or TRBD2 (6 bases each). Trimming pared 4 bases from V and 2 bases from J, leaving 11 bases between. CDR1 and CDR2 (germline): SGHAT, FQNNGV. The CDR3 consists of 15 residues. Here the CDR3 reads CASSSNGGNTGELFF. In nucleotides, the CDR3 is TGTGCCAGCAGCTCGAACGGGGGCAACACCGGGGAGCTGTTTTTT.

The table lists this clonotype with a few counts. As DNA, the CDR3 is TGCAGTGCTAGACAGATGAACACTGAAGCTTTCTTT. Amino acid sequence: CSARQMNTEAFF. The chain employs TRBV20-1 and TRBJ1-1, with D unresolved. This CDR3 is 12 amino acids long. Trimming took off 2 bases at V and 0 bases at J, with 4 bases between the two ends. Germline lookup yields CDR1 DFQATT and CDR2 SNEGSKA (reference sequence).

This chain links TRBV7-2 with TRBJ2-3; 9 nucleotides agree with TRBD1. Germline CDR1 and CDR2: SGHTA and FQGNSA. V shed 5 bases and J 3 bases; nucleotides not matched to a gene: 6. The CDR3 is made up of 15 amino acids. Here the CDR3 reads CASSVRDRATDTQYF. The CDR3 DNA reads as TGTGCCAGCAGCGTTCGGGACAGGGCGACAGATACGCAGTATTTT.

This clonotype was counted once. The rearrangement links TRBV12-3 or TRBV12-4 to TRBJ2-7; D possibly corresponds to TRBD1 (6 bases). The CDR3 totals 15 residues. The V gene lost 6 bases and the J gene lost 2 bases, with 17 bases spanning the gap. CDR3 nucleotides: TGTGCCAGCAGGCCCCCGGGACACGAGACCTACGAGCAGTACTTC. Its translation: CASRPPGHETYEQYF.

The chain is built from TRBV6-2 or TRBV6-3 and TRBJ1-5; 7 nucleotides align to TRBD1. The CDR3 is made up of 17 amino acids. CDR1 MNHEY and CDR2 SVGEGT come from the germline V gene. V was clipped by 2 bases and J by 4 bases; unmatched bases: 11. CDR3 amino acids: CASSYPTGLSGNQPQHF. In nucleotides, the CDR3 is TGTGCCAGCAGTTACCCGACAGGGTTAAGCGGAAATCAGCCCCAGCATTTT.